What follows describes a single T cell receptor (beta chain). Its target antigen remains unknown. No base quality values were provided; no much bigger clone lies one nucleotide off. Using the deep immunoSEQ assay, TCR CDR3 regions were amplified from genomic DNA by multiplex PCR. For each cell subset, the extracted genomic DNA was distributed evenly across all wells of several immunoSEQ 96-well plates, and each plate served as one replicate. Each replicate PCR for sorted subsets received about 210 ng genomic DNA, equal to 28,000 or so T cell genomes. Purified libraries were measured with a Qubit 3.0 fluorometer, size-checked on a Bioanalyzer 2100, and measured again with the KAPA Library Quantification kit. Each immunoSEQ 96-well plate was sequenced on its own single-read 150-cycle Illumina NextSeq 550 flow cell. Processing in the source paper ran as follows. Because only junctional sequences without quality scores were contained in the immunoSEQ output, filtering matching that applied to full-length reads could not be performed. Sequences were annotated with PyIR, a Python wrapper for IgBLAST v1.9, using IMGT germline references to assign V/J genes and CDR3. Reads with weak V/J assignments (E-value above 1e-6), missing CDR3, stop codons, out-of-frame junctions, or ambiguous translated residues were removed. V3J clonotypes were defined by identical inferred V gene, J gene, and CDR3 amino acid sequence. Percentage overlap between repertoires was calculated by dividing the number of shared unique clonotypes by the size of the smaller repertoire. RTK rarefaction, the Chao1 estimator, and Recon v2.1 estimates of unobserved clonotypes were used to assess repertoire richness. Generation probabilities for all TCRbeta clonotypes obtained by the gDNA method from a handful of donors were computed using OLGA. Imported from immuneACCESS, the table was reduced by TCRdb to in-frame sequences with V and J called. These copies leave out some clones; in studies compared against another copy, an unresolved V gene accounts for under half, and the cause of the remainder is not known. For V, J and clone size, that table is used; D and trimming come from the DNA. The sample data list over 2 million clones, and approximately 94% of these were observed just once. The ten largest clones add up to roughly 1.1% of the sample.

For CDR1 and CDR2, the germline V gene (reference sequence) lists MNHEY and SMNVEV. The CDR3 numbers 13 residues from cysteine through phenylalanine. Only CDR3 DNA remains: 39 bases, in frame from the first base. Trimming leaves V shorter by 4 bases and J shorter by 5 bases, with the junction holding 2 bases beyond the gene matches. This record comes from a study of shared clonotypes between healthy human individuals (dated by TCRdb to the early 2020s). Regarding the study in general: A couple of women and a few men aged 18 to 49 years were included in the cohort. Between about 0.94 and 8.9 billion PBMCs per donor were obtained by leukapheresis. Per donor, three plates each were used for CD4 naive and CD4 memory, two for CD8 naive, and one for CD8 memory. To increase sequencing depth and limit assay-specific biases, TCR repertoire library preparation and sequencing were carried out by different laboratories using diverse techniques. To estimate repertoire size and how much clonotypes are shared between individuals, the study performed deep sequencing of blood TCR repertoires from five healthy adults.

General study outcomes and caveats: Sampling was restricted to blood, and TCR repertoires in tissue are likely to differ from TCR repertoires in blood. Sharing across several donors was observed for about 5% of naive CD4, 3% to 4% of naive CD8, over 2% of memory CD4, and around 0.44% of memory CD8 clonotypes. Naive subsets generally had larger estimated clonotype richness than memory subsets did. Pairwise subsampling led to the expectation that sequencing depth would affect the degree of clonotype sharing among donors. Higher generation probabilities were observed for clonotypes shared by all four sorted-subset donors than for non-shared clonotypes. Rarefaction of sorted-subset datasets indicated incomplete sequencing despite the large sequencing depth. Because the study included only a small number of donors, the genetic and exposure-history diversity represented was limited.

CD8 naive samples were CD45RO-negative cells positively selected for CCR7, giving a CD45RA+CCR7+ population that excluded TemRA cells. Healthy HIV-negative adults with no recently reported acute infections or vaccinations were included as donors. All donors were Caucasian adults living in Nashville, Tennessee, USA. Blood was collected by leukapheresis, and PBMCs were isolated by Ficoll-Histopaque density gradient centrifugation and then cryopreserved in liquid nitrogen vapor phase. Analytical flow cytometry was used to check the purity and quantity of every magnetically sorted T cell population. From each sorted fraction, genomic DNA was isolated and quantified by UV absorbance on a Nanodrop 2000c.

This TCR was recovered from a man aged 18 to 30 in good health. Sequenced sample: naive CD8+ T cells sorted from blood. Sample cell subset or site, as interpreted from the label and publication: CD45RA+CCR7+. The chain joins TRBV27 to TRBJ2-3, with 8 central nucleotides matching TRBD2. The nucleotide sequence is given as TGTGCCAGCAGTTGGCGGGAGGAAGATACGCAGTATTTT. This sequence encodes CASSWREEDTQYF.